This T cell receptor (beta chain) was recorded in a study of persistence of HIV-infected CD4 T cells. In the study overall: Blood samples, up to about 200 mL, came from multiple time points, except a couple of leukapheresis donors sampled once.

Germline values: CDR1 LNHNV, CDR2 YYDKDF (reference sequence). The junction had 5 bases not matched to a gene; V was cut back by 0 bases and J by 9 bases. The length of the CDR3 is 14 residues. Study findings and constraints: Rare CMV-responding cells carrying HIV-1 proviruses were not analyzed separately for TCR.

This was the immunoSEQ version 4 assay in survey mode. Genomic DNA was diluted to 7.5 to 10 ng/uL, up to 1 ug per sample. The table came from immunoSEQ multiplex PCR; TCRdb's copy has only in-frame clones and leaves some out. This table holds 40,000 to 50,000 clones, 75% to 85% found once. Lysates of CMV-infected fibroblasts at approximately 9.4 ug/mL stimulated these cells. Memory cells lacking CD40L and CD69 with high CD45RO were sorted. A roughly 20-hour stimulation of CD8-depleted PBMCs used anti-CD28/CD49d costimulation, CD40-blocking antibody and enfuvirtide. Note on this clone: Its matching antigen is unknown.

The chain couples TRBV15 to TRBJ2-1; 7 nucleotides agree with TRBD1. Here the sequenced sample was CD4+ T cells sorted from PBMCs after approximately 18-hour stimulation, taken from a patient who received antiretroviral therapy. The TCR comes from an adult man with HIV who was CMV-seropositive. Here the CDR3 reads CATSRDTGVTEQFF. In DNA, the CDR3 is TGTGCCACCAGCAGAGATACAGGGGTTACTGAGCAGTTCTTC.